The rows below give T cell receptor beta chains drawn from one sample of a study of T cell responses to AZD1222 COVID-19 vaccine. Some clones are missing from TCRdb's copy, which holds only in-frame ones; the method was immunoSEQ multiplex PCR. The sample contains some 170,000 clones, 90% of which appear only once. This material consisted of peripheral blood, taken 28 days after the second dose of the MenACWY control vaccine. These receptors all stem from an adult who received the MenACWY meningococcal vaccine as a control. Each CDR3 is given without its conserved first and last residue. The D gene is left open where the match is weak. The size entry is marked missing in some rows and otherwise reads once, few, many or a size class.

- TRBJ1-1 - TRBV5-8 ASNQGNTEAF
- TRBJ1-2 - TRBV28 ASSLLSYGYT
- TRBJ2-5 TRBD1 TRBV9 ASSGVMDRVQETQY
- TRBJ1-3 - TRBV11-2 ASSPGTPPIY
- TRBJ2-4 TRBD2 TRBV19 ASSITAGVNIQY
- TRBJ2-7 TRBD1 TRBV6-5 ASSYSGQGAYEQY
once TRBJ1-4 TRBD1 TRBV6-5 ASSDPGTGREKLF
few TRBJ1-5 - TRBV19 ASSPIHQGVGNQPQH
- TRBJ2-3 - TRBV19 ASSIRRSPADTQY
- TRBJ1-6 - TRBV28 ASSPSGFNSPLH
few TRBJ2-7 - TRBV9 ASSVDGTTYEQY
once TRBJ2-3 TRBD1 TRBV9 ASSVGDRFTDTQY
- TRBJ1-6 - TRBV12-3/TRBV12-4 ASSFRESPLH
- TRBJ1-2 - TRBV7-3 ASRSVASYGYT
- TRBJ2-1 - TRBV20-1 SATGSNEQF
- TRBJ1-1 - TRBV30 AWSVIGNTEAF
- TRBJ1-1 TRBD1 TRBV30 AWGPGGGTEAF
- TRBJ1-5 - TRBV19 ASSIAGNQPQH
- TRBJ2-5 - TRBV18 ASSPRSVQETQY
- TRBJ2-3 TRBD2 TRBV10-3 AISSAGRRTDTQY
once TRBJ2-3 - TRBV7-2 ASSLTLGAYTQY
- TRBJ1-2 - TRBV12-3/TRBV12-4 ASSLGNLYGYT
- TRBJ2-5 - TRBV7-9 ASSPSGSWRETQY
- TRBJ2-1 - TRBV12-3/TRBV12-4 ASSSNFNEQF
- TRBJ2-3 TRBD1 TRBV6-5 ASRPRGLTDTQY
- TRBJ1-3 - TRBV7-3 ASSDPTQVPGNTIY
- TRBJ2-3 - TRBV30 AWSTGSQTDTQY
- TRBJ2-1 TRBD1 TRBV28 ASSYRGYNEQF
- TRBJ1-4 TRBD1 TRBV28 ASSLSGQWGQGNEKLF
once TRBJ2-1 - TRBV10-1 ASSGGLRYNEQF
once TRBJ2-7 TRBD1 TRBV10-3 ATRPGQGIYEQY
once TRBJ2-5 - TRBV12-5 ASAPGLKEGETQY
- TRBJ2-7 TRBD2 TRBV6-5 ASSYGGASGVREQY